The T cell receptor (beta chain) under discussion was sequenced for a study of blood T cell repertoires in COVID-19. Study-wide background: The samples span acute and convalescent COVID-19 from the United States, Italy and Spain. Sources were T cells, B-cell-depleted T cells, or PBMCs; the material itself was cDNA or gDNA.

Per the original methods: From reference gene primer amplification, estimates of nucleated cell counts were derived. Produced via immunoSEQ multiplex PCR; TCRdb's table is partial and in-frame only. From that table come the V and J calls and clone size; the DNA was used to work out D and trimming. The table lists about 360,000 clones, around 88% of them singletons. Germline values: CDR1 MNHEY, CDR2 SVGAGI. V was trimmed by 0 bases and J by 4 bases, leaving 8 bases between them. The CDR3 is made up of 14 amino acids. One Seattle source followed patients from active infection through their disease course.

Sequenced material: peripheral blood. The clonotype was recovered from a woman in her sixties with COVID-19, enrolled during active disease. The rearrangement uses TRBV6-5 and TRBJ2-3; D gene ambiguous. CDR3 sequence (DNA): TGTGCCAGCAGTTACTCCGGCAGGTCAGATACGCAGTATTTT. Encoded protein: CASSYSGRSDTQYF.